Below, one T cell receptor beta chain is given with its context. As yet, its antigen is unknown. 13 Jbeta primers and 60 Vbeta primers were used for the PCR. Method: immunoSEQ multiplex PCR; TCRdb's copy keeps in-frame clones and lacks some. The table lists 140,000 to 150,000 clones, around 80% of them singletons. This sample stems from a study of cytomegalovirus exposure and HLA in healthy donors. General observations from the study: According to the study, 160 or so TCR beta chains were cytomegalovirus-associated. Trimming of TCR beta V- and J-genes showed a link, identified in a later analysis, to a missense DCLRE1C variant. Some public TCRs appeared in many individuals, while most sequences were rare.

The CDR3 totals 16 residues. Losses at the gene ends were 4 bases for V and 5 bases for J; bases not matched to a gene: 11. Germline V gives CDR1 SGHAT, CDR2 FQNNGV. The chain links TRBV11-2 to TRBJ2-1; 7 positions match TRBD2. Sequencing was done on a sample of PBMCs. This receptor was taken from a female donor in good health and CMV-seronegative. CDR3: CASSSRLAASHNEQFF. The DNA for the CDR3 is TGTGCCAGCAGCTCAAGACTAGCAGCATCCCACAATGAGCAGTTCTTC.